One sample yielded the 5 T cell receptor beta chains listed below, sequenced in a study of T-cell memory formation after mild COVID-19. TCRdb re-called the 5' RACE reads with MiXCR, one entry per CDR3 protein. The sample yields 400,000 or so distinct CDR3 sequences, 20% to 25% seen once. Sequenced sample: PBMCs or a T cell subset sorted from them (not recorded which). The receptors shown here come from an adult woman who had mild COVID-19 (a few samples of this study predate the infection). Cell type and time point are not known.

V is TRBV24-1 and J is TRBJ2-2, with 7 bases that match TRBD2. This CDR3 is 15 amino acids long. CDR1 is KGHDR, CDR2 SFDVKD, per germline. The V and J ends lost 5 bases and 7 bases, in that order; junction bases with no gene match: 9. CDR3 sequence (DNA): TGTGCCACCAGTGGTCCGGGACTAATGGGCGGGGAGCTGTTTTTT. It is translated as CATSGPGLMGGELFF.

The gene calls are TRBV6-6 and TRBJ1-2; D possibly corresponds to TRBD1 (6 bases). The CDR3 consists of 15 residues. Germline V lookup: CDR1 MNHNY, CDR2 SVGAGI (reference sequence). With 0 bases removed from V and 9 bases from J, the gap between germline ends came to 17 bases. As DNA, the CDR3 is TGTGCCAGCAGTTACTCGACGTCAGGGGTGGGTAGCTACACCTTC. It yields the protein CASSYSTSGVGSYTF.

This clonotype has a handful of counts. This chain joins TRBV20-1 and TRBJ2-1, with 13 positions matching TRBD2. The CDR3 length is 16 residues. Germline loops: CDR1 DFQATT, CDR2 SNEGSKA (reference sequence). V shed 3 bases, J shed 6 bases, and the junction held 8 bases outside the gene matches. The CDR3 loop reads CSARGHGTSGINEQFF. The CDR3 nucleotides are TGCAGTGCTAGGGGTCACGGGACTAGCGGGATCAATGAGCAGTTCTTC.

The CDR3 DNA reads as TGTGCCAGCAGCTTGTGGGGGTCAAATGAGCAGTTCTTC. Translation: CASSLWGSNEQFF. J is TRBJ2-1 and V is TRBV5-4, with D perhaps given as TRBD1 or TRBD2 (5 bases each). Trimming pared 1 base from V and 7 bases from J, leaving 9 bases between. The CDR3 is 13 residues long. The germline gives CDR1 SGHNT, CDR2 YYREEE (reference sequence). The whole variable domain, remainder taken from reference TRBV5-4 and TRBJ2-1, is ETGVTQSPTHLIKTRGQQVTLRCSSQSGHNTVSWYQQALGQGPQFIFQYYREEENGRGNFPPRFSGLQFPNYSSELNVNALELDDSALYLCASSLWGSNEQFFGPGTRLTVL.

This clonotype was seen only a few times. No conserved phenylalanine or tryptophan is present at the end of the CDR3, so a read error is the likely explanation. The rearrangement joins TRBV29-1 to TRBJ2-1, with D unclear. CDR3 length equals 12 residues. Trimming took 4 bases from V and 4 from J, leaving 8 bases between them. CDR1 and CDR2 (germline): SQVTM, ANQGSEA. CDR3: CSVGLNYNEQFL. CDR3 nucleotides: TGCAGCGTTGGGCTGAATTACAATGAGCAGTTCCTC.